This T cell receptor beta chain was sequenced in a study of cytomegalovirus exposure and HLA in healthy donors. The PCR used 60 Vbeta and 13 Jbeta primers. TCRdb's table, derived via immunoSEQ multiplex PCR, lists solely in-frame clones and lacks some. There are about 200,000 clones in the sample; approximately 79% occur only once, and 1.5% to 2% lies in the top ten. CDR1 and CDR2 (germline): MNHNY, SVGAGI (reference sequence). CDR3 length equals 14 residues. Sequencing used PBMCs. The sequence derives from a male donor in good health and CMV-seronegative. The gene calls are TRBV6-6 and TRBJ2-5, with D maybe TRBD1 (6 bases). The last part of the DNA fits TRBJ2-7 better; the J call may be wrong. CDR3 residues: CASRPPGAESEQYF. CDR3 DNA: TGTGCCAGCAGGCCCCCAGGGGCGGAATCCGAGCAGTACTTC.